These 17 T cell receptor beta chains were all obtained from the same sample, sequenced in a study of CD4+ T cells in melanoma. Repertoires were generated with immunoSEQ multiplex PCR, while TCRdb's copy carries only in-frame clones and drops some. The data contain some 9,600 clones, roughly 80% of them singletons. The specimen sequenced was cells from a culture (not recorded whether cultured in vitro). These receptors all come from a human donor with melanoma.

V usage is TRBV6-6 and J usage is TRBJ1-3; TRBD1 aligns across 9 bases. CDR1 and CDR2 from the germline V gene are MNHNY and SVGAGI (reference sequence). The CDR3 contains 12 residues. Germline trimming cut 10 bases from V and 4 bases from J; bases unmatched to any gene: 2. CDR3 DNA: TGTGCCACCGGGACAGGGGGAAACACCATATATTTT. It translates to CATGTGGNTIYF.

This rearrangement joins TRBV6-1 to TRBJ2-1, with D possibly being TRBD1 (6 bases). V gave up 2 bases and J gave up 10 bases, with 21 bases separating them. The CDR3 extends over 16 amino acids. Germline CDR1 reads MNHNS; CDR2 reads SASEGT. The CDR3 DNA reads TGTGCCAGCAGTGAACCTTCGACAGGTCTTGTCCAAGAGCAGTTCTTC. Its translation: CASSEPSTGLVQEQFF.

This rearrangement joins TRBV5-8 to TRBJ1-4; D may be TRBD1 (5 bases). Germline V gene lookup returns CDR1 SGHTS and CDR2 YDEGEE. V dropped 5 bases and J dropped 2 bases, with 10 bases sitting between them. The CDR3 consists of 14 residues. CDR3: CASRRGPTNEKLFF. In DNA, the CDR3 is TGTGCCAGCAGGCGGGGACCCACTAATGAAAAACTGTTTTTT.

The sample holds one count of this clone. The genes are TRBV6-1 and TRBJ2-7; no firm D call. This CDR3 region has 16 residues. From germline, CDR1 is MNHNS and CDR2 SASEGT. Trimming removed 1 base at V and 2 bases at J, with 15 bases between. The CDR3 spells CASSEGGWTSPYEQYF. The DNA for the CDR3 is TGTGCCAGCAGTGAAGGAGGTTGGACCAGTCCCTACGAGCAGTACTTC.

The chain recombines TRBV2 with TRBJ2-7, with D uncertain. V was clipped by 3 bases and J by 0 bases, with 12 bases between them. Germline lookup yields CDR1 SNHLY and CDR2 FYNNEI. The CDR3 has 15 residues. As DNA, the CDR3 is TGTGCCAGCAGTGACGAGTCCGGGCTCTCCTACGAGCAGTACTTC. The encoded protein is CASSDESGLSYEQYF.

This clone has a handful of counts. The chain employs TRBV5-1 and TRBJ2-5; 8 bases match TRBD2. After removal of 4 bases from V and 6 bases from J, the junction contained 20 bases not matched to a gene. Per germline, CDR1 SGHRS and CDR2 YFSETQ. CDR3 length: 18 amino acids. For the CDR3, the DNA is TGCGCCAGCAGCCCCCAACCAGCGGGGGCCGCCCTTAGGAAGACCCAGTACTTC. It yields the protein CASSPQPAGAALRKTQYF.

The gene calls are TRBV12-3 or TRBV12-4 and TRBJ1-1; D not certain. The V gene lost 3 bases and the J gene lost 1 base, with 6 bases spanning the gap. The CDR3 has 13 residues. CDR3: CASSLRENTEAFF. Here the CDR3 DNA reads TGTGCCAGCAGTTTGAGAGAGAACACTGAAGCTTTCTTT.

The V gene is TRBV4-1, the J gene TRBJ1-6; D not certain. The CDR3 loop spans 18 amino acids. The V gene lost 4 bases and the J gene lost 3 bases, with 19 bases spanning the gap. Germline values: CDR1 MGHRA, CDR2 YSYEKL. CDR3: CASSPVVLRVDYNSPLHF. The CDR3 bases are TGCGCCAGCAGCCCCGTAGTTTTAAGGGTTGACTATAATTCACCCCTCCACTTT.

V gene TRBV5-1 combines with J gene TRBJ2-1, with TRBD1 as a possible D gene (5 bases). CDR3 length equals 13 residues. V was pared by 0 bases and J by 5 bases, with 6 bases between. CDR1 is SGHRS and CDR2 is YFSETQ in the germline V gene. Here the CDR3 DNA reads TGCGCCAGCAGCTTGGCAGGGAACAATGAGCAGTTCTTC. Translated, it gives CASSLAGNNEQFF.

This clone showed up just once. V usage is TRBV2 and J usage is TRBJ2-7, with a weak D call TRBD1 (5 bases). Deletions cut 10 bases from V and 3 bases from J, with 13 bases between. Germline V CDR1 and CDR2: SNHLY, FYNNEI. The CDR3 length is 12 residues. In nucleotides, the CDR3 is TGTGCCAACCTGGACATAGGCTACGAGCAGTACTTC. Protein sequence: CANLDIGYEQYF.

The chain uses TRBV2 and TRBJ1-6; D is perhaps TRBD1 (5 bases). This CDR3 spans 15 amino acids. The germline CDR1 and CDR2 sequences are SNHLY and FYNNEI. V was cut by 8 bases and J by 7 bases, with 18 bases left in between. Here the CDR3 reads CASLLTGTVNSPLHF. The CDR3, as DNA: TGTGCCAGCTTATTAACCGGGACGGTGAATTCACCCCTCCACTTT. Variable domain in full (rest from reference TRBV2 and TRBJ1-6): EPEVTQTPSHQVTQMGQEVILRCVPISNHLYFYWYRQILGQKVEFLVSFYNNEISEKSEIFDDQFSVERPDGSNFTLKIRSTKLEDSAMYFCASLLTGTVNSPLHFGNGTRLTVT.

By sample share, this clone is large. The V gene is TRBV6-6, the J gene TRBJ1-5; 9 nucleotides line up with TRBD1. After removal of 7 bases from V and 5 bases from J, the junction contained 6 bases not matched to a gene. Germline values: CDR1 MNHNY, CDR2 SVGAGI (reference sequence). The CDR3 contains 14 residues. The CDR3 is CASTEDRGYQPQHF. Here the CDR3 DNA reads TGTGCCAGCACCGAGGACAGGGGATATCAGCCCCAGCATTTT.

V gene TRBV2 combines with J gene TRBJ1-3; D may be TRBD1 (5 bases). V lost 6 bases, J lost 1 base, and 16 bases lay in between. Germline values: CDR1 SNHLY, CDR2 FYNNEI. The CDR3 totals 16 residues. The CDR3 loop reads CASSFRGPLSGNTIYF. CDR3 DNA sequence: TGTGCCAGCAGCTTTAGGGGTCCCCTATCTGGAAACACCATATATTTT. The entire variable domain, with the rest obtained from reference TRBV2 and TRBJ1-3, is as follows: EPEVTQTPSHQVTQMGQEVILRCVPISNHLYFYWYRQILGQKVEFLVSFYNNEISEKSEIFDDQFSVERPDGSNFTLKIRSTKLEDSAMYFCASSFRGPLSGNTIYFGEGSWLTVV.

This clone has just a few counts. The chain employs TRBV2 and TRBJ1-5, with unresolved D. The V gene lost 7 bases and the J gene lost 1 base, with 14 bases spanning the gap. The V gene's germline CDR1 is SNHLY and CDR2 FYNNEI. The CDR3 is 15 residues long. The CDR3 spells CASIANNPSNQPQHF. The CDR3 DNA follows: TGTGCCAGCATCGCCAACAACCCCAGCAATCAGCCCCAGCATTTT.

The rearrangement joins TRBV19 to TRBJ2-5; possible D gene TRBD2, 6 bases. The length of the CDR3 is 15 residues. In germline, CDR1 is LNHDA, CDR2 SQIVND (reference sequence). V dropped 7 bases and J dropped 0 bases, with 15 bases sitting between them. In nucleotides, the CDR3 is TGTGCCAGTAAATTCACTAGCACGTACCAAGAGACCCAGTACTTC. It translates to CASKFTSTYQETQYF. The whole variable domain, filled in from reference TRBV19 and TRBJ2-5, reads DGGITQSPKYLFRKEGQNVTLSCEQNLNHDAMYWYRQDPGQGLRLIYYSQIVNDFQKGDIAEGYSVSREKKESFPLTVTSAQKNPTAFYLCASKFTSTYQETQYFGPGTRLLVL.

The CDR3 region is CSARGQGLDYGYTF. In nucleotides, the CDR3 is TGCAGTGCTCGTGGACAGGGTTTGGACTATGGCTACACCTTC. The chain links TRBV20-1 to TRBJ1-2; 8 positions match TRBD1. V dropped 5 bases and J dropped 3; count of bases not matched to a gene: 8. The CDR3 loop spans 14 amino acids. Germline V gene sequence: CDR1 DFQATT, CDR2 SNEGSKA (reference sequence).

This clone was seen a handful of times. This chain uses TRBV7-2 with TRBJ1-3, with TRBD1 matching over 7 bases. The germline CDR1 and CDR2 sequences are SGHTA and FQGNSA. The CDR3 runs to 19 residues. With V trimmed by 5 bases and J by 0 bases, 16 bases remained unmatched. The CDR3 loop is CASSPRAQGHPGSGNTIYF. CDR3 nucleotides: TGTGCCAGCAGCCCCAGGGCACAGGGGCATCCCGGCTCTGGAAACACCATATATTTT.